Listed below are T cell receptor beta chains from one sample, sequenced in a study of T-cell memory formation after mild COVID-19. TCRdb fed the 5' RACE reads into MiXCR, producing one record per CDR3 protein. The sample comprises about 610,000 distinct CDR3 sequences, around a sixth of which are singletons, and about 8.6% rests with the top ten. The sample taken for sequencing was PBMCs or a T cell subset sorted from them (not recorded which). Receptors originate from an adult woman who had mild COVID-19 (a few samples of this study predate the infection). Cell type and time point are not known. The CDR3 runs from the conserved cysteine through the conserved F or W. A D gene is named only where the DNA matches it firmly. Expanded clones are given a class, and other clones once, few, many or no size at all.

cdr3_nt	cdr3_aa	d_call	clone_size	v_call	j_call
TGCAGTGCTAGGGGACAGAGCTCCTACAATGAGCAGTTCTTC	CSARGQSSYNEQFF	TRBD1	.	TRBV20-1	TRBJ2-1
TGTGCCAGCAGTGCCCTAGGACAGGGGGGTCAGCCCCAGCATTTT	CASSALGQGGQPQHF	TRBD1	few	TRBV2	TRBJ1-5
TGTGCCAGCAGCTCTACCGACAGGGGATCCTACGAGCAGTACTTC	CASSSTDRGSYEQYF	TRBD1	.	TRBV7-6	TRBJ2-7
TGTGCCAGCAGCACCCGACTAGCGGGGAATTACAATGAGCAGTTCTTC	CASSTRLAGNYNEQFF	TRBD2	.	TRBV7-2	TRBJ2-1
TGCAGCGAAGATATGAACACTGAAGCTTTCTTT	CSEDMNTEAFF	.	many	TRBV29-1	TRBJ1-1
TGTGCCACCAGTGATTTGAGGGGACAGGGGGGGAATGAGCAGTTCTTC	CATSDLRGQGGNEQFF	TRBD1	.	TRBV24-1	TRBJ2-1
TGCAGCGTGGGGGGGGGAAGGGAGGCGCCCACCGACTACGAGCAGTACTTC	CSVGGGREAPTDYEQYF	TRBD2	.	TRBV29-1	TRBJ2-7
TGCGCCAGCAGCCAGATCTTGGACAGTCGGGAGACCCAGTACTTC	CASSQILDSRETQYF	.	few	TRBV4-1	TRBJ2-5
TGTGCCAGCAGTGTCCGGGGTTTTTCTGGAAACACCATATATTTT	CASSVRGFSGNTIYF	.	.	TRBV25-1	TRBJ1-3
TGTGCCAGCAGCCGAGCCCTAGCGGGAGGGCCCCAAGAGACCCAGTACTTC	CASSRALAGGPQETQYF	TRBD2	few	TRBV7-2	TRBJ2-5
TGCGCCAGCAGCTTGGAATCGGGTACGCAGTATTTT	CASSLESGTQYF	.	many	TRBV5-1	TRBJ2-3
TGTGCCAGCAGCCAAGAAGAGGTAGGGGGTTCCTACGAGCAGTACTTC	CASSQEEVGGSYEQYF	.	few	TRBV14	TRBJ2-7
TGCGCCAGCAGCCAAGGTCGTAGCTACGAGCAGTACTTC	CASSQGRSYEQYF	.	many	TRBV4-1	TRBJ2-7
TGCAGCGTTGTTTCCTTGACGGCCACCACAGATACGCAGTATTTT	CSVVSLTATTDTQYF	.	many	TRBV29-1	TRBJ2-3
TGTGCCAGCAGCTTACAGGGAACCGCGAACACTGAAGCTTTCTTT	CASSLQGTANTEAFF	.	few	TRBV7-2	TRBJ1-1
TGTGCCAGCAGCAGACCTATCGATGAGCAGTTCTTC	CASSRPIDEQFF	.	few	TRBV7-9	TRBJ2-1
TGTGCCAGCAGTTTGTACGGGGGATCCTACGAGCAGTACTTC	CASSLYGGSYEQYF	.	.	TRBV12-3/TRBV12-4	TRBJ2-7
TGCGCCAGCAGCCCCCCCGGGACAGGGTTGCCTGAAGCTTTCTTT	CASSPPGTGLPEAFF	TRBD1	.	TRBV4-1	TRBJ1-1
TGTGCCAGCAGTCTCTCCAACCCACCCTATGGCTACACCTTC	CASSLSNPPYGYTF	.	.	TRBV12-3/TRBV12-4	TRBJ1-2
TGTGCCAGCAGCCGAGGGACAGTTGGGGAGACCCAGTACTTC	CASSRGTVGETQYF	TRBD1	few	TRBV5-4	TRBJ2-5
TGTGCCAGCAGTTACTCGTTTGTAGGGGGGGACACTGAAGCTTTCTTT	CASSYSFVGGDTEAFF	.	few	TRBV6-5	TRBJ1-1
TGTGCCAGCAGCAAAACTCGCGAGCAGTACTTC	CASSKTREQYF	.	.	TRBV7-9	TRBJ2-7
TGCAGTGCTAGAGAAGTGGCCGGGGATGGCTACACCTTC	CSAREVAGDGYTF	.	.	TRBV20-1	TRBJ1-2
TGTGCCAGCGGCAAATTGGGGGCGGCTGCTAACTATGGCTACACCTTC	CASGKLGAAANYGYTF	.	few	TRBV27	TRBJ1-2
TGTGCCAGCAGTTTATCGGCGGGAGGCCCCTACGAGCAGTACTTC	CASSLSAGGPYEQYF	TRBD2	.	TRBV27	TRBJ2-7
TGTGCCAGCACACCCCGGGGAGGGGACAGGGGGCTGAGTGAGCAGTTCTTC	CASTPRGGDRGLSEQFF	TRBD1	.	TRBV9	TRBJ2-1
TGCGCCAGCAGCCAGCTACACCGGGGACAGGGCCATCAGCCCCAGCATTTT	CASSQLHRGQGHQPQHF	TRBD1	.	TRBV4-1	TRBJ1-5
TGTGCCAGCCGCCCAGCCAGTAACAGGCAAGCTTTCTTT	CASRPASNRQAFF	.	.	TRBV27	TRBJ1-1
TGTGCCACCAGTGATTATAGACAGAACTCTGGGGCCAACGTCCTGACTTTC	CATSDYRQNSGANVLTF	.	few	TRBV24-1	TRBJ2-6
TGTGCCAGCAGTTTCTTAGGAAGTTCCTACGAGCAGTACTTC	CASSFLGSSYEQYF	.	.	TRBV28	TRBJ2-7
TGTGCCAGCAGCTTAGGGCCTGGGCAAGACACCCAGTACTTC	CASSLGPGQDTQYF	.	few	TRBV7-6	TRBJ2-5
TGTGCCAGTAGTACAGACAGGGCTGGTACGCAGTATTTT	CASSTDRAGTQYF	TRBD1	few	TRBV19	TRBJ2-3
TGTGCCAGTAGTATAGGGCGACTATTCTATAACACTGAAGCTTTCTTT	CASSIGRLFYNTEAFF	.	few	TRBV19	TRBJ1-1
TGTGCCAGCAGCCGAGAGGTCTACGAGCAGTACTTC	CASSREVYEQYF	.	few	TRBV6-6	TRBJ2-7
TGCGCCAGCAGCCCGACCGGGGGGACCCAGTACTTC	CASSPTGGTQYF	.	.	TRBV5-1	TRBJ2-5
TGTGCCACCAGTGCCCACGGGACAGGGGGCTACAATGAGCAGTTCTTC	CATSAHGTGGYNEQFF	TRBD1	few	TRBV24-1	TRBJ2-1
TGTGCCAGCAGCCGCTTGGTCATAGGAGACAATGAGCAGTTCTTC	CASSRLVIGDNEQFF	.	few	TRBV5-5	TRBJ2-1
TGCGCCAGCAGCCAAGGGGACTCCGGGGAGCTGTTTTTT	CASSQGDSGELFF	.	.	TRBV4-1	TRBJ2-2
TGTGCCACCACCGGACAGGGGAACACCGGGGAGCTGTTTTTT	CATTGQGNTGELFF	TRBD1	few	TRBV24-1	TRBJ2-2
TGCGCCAGCAGCCAACAGGACAGGGGGAATTCACCCCTCCACTTT	CASSQQDRGNSPLHF	TRBD1	few	TRBV4-3	TRBJ1-6
TGCAGTGCTAGAGCCCGAGCTGTAGCTATAAGCACAGATACGCAGTATTTT	CSARARAVAISTDTQYF	.	few	TRBV20-1	TRBJ2-3
TGTGCCATCAGTCACACCGGGAGCTCCTACGAGCAGTACTTC	CAISHTGSSYEQYF	.	few	TRBV10-3	TRBJ2-7
TGTGCTAGTGGTTTGGTTTTGAGACAGGGGGGCACTGAAGCTTTCTTT	CASGLVLRQGGTEAFF	TRBD1	few	TRBV12-5	TRBJ1-1
TGTGCCAGCAGTGGGGGTATCGAGCAGTACTTC	CASSGGIEQYF	.	.	TRBV6-2/TRBV6-3	TRBJ2-7
TGCAGCGCTTTGGACAGGTCCCCCGGGGAGCTGTTTTTT	CSALDRSPGELFF	TRBD1	few	TRBV29-1	TRBJ2-2
TGCAGTGCTGATAGCGGGGGGAGCTCCTACGAGCAGTACTTC	CSADSGGSSYEQYF	TRBD2	.	TRBV20-1	TRBJ2-7
TGCAGTGCTAGAGATATGCGAGGACTAAAAGAGACCCAGTACTTC	CSARDMRGLKETQYF	.	few	TRBV20-1	TRBJ2-5